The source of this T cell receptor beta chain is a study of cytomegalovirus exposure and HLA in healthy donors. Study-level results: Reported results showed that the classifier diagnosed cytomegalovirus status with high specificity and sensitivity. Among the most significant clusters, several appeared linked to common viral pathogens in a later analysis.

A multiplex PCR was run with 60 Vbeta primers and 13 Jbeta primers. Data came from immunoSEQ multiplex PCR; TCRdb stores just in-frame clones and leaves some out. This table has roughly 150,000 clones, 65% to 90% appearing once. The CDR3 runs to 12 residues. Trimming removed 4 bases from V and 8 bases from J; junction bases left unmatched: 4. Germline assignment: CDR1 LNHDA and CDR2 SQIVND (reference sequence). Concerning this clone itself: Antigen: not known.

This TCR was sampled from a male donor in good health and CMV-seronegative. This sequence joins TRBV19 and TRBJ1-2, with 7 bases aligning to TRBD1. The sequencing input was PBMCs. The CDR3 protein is CASSKGADGYTF. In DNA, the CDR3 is TGTGCCAGTAGTAAGGGGGCCGACGGCTACACCTTC.